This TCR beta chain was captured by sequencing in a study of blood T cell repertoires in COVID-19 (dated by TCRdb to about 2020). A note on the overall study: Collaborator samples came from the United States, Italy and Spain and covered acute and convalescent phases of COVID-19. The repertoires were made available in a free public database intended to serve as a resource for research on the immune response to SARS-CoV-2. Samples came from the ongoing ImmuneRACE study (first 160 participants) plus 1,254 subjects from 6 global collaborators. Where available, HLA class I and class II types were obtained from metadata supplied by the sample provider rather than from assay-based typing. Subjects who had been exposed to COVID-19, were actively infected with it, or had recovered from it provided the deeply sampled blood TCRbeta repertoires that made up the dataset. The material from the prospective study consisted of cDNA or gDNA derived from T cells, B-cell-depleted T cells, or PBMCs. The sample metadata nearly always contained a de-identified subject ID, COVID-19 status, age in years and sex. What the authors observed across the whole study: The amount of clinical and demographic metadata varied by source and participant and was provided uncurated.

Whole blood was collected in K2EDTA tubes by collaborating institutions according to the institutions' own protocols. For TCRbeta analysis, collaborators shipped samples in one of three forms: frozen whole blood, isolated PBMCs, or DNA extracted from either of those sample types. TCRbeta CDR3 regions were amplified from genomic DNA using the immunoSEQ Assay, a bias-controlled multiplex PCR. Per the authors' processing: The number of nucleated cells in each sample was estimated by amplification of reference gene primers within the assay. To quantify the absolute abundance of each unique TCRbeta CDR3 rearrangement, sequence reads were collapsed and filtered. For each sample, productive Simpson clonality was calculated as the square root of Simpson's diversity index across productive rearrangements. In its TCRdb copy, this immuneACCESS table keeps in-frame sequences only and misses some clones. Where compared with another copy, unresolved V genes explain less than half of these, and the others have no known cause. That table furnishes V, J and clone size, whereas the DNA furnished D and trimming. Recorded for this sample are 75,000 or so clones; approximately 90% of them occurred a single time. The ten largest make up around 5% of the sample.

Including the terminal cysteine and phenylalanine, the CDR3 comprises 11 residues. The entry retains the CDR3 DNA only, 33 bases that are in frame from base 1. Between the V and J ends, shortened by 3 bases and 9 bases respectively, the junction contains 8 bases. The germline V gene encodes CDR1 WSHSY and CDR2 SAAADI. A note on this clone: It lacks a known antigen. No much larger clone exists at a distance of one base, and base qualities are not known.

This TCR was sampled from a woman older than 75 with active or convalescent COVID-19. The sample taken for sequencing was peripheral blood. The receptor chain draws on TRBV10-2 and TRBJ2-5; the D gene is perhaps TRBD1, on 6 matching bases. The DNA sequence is TGCGCCAGCAGTGACTGGGGGCCCCAGTACTTC. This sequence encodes CASSDWGPQYF.